A single sample gave rise to the 10 T cell receptor beta chains below, sequenced in a study of blood T cell repertoires in COVID-19 (dated by TCRdb to 2018 to 2021). The library relied on the immunoSEQ multiplex PCR assay. This immuneACCESS table, as held by TCRdb, lists in-frame sequences with V and J called but not all clones. Of the missing ones, under half trace to an unresolved V gene in checked studies; the others have no known cause. The table for this sample lists about 71,000 clones; around 86% of them were counted only once. Roughly 2% of the sample is taken by the ten largest. The specimen sequenced was peripheral blood. The receptors come from a man between 25 and 39 years old with acute or convalescent COVID-19.

The chain links TRBV2 to TRBJ2-4, with TRBD1 as a possible D gene (6 bases). The V and J ends lost 6 bases and 10 bases respectively, with 16 bases between them. The CDR3 loop spans 13 amino acids. Germline V lookup: CDR1 SNHLY, CDR2 FYNNEI. The CDR3 DNA follows: TGTGCCAGCAGACAGGACAGACCTAATATTCAGTACTTC. Amino acids: CASRQDRPNIQYF. The full variable domain, completed using reference TRBV2 and TRBJ2-4, is EPEVTQTPSHQVTQMGQEVILRCVPISNHLYFYWYRQILGQKVEFLVSFYNNEISEKSEIFDDQFSVERPDGSNFTLKIRSTKLEDSAMYFCASRQDRPNIQYFGAGTRLSVL.

The rearrangement uses TRBV18 and TRBJ1-2; 9 bases match TRBD1. V lost 3 bases, J lost 6 bases, and 8 bases stayed unmatched. CDR1 and CDR2 from the germline V gene are KGHSH and LQKENI. The CDR3 has 15 amino acids. The CDR3, as DNA: TGTGCCAGCTCACCCGCAAACAGGGGGCCTGATGGCTACACCTTC. As protein: CASSPANRGPDGYTF.

J is TRBJ1-2 and V is TRBV27; TRBD1 matches 9 bases. The V segment lost 6 bases and the J segment 6 bases; nucleotides outside the gene matches: 8. Per germline, CDR1 MNHEY and CDR2 SMNVEV (reference sequence). This CDR3 region has 14 residues. The CDR3 spells CASSEDRGVDGYTF. The CDR3 DNA sequence: TGTGCCAGCAGCGAGGACAGGGGCGTGGATGGCTACACCTTC.

This chain links TRBV7-8 with TRBJ1-3, with D perhaps matching TRBD1 (5 bases). V was clipped by 1 base and J by 4 bases, with 14 bases between them. The CDR3 loop spans 16 amino acids. CDR1 SGHVS and CDR2 FQNEAQ come from the germline V gene. CDR3 DNA: TGTGCCAGCAGCTTAGTAGGGGCGGCAGAAGGAAACACCATATATTTT. The encoded protein is CASSLVGAAEGNTIYF.

The chain is built from TRBV7-2 and TRBJ1-1; D perhaps matches TRBD1 (5 bases). The germline gives CDR1 SGHTA, CDR2 FQGNSA. This CDR3 is built from 15 residues. Trimming removed 1 base at V and 0 bases at J, with 9 bases between. The CDR3 reads CASSLVAGLNTEAFF. The CDR3, as DNA: TGTGCCAGCAGCTTAGTCGCGGGGCTGAACACTGAAGCTTTCTTT.

In nucleotides, the CDR3 is TGTGCCAGCAGTCCAATCGCGATAAGGACAGGACGTCAAAGGGGGAGCACTGAAGCTTTCTTT. Its translation: CASSPIAIRTGRQRGSTEAFF. V is TRBV27 and J is TRBJ1-1; TRBD1 agrees at 7 bases. V dropped 5 bases and J dropped 4; count of bases not matched to a gene: 28. Germline CDR1 is MNHEY and CDR2 is SMNVEV (reference sequence). The CDR3 loop spans 21 amino acids.

The chain has TRBV2 and TRBJ2-3; 11 bases map to TRBD2. This CDR3 has 14 amino acids. Germline CDR1 SNHLY, CDR2 FYNNEI. The V segment lost 6 bases and the J segment 8 bases; nucleotides outside the gene matches: 7. The CDR3 protein is CASSGTSGGATQYF. The CDR3, as DNA: TGTGCCAGCAGCGGGACTAGCGGAGGGGCTACGCAGTATTTT.

The gene calls are TRBV27 and TRBJ1-4, with 10 bases identical to TRBD1. Germline V gives CDR1 MNHEY, CDR2 SMNVEV (reference sequence). The CDR3 has 15 amino acids. V lost 6 bases, J lost 4 bases, and 5 bases stayed unmatched. Here the CDR3 DNA reads TGTGCCAGCAGGGGTAGGGACAGGGGTAATGAAAAACTGTTTTTT. Translating gives CASRGRDRGNEKLFF.

This rearrangement joins TRBV4-2 to TRBJ1-2; D not resolved. Looked up from germline, CDR1 is LGHNA and CDR2 is YNFKEQ. CDR3 length: 13 residues. V was trimmed by 1 base and J by 3 bases, leaving 6 bases between them. For the CDR3, the DNA is TGTGCCAGCAGCCAAGGGTCGGACTATGGCTACACCTTC. Encoded protein: CASSQGSDYGYTF.

The chain employs TRBV5-1 and TRBJ1-4, with no clear D. In germline, CDR1 is SGHRS, CDR2 YFSETQ. CDR3 length: 18 residues. Trimming left V 1 base short and J 0 bases short, with 16 bases between. The CDR3: CASSLLSPGGATNEKLFF. CDR3 nucleotide sequence: TGCGCCAGCAGCTTGCTCTCACCTGGCGGCGCAACTAATGAAAAACTGTTTTTT.